This T cell receptor (beta chain) was recorded in a study of naive and memory T cell subsets. CMV status came from CD4+ IFNgamma after overnight CMV lysate stimulation. Two oligonucleotides, mixed equimolar, formed the beta constant-region primer covering TRBC1 and TRBC2. Four rounds of PCR amplified the ligated cDNA using nested alpha and beta constant-region primers plus SP2. Ligation attached a single-stranded oligonucleotide with a 12-nucleotide UMI and the SP2 primer to the cDNA 3' end. TCRdb reprocessed the UMI-ligation and nested PCR reads with MiXCR, giving one entry per CDR3 protein. Of 130,000 to 150,000 distinct CDR3 sequences in the sample, 22% were seen once. This clonotype was recorded a few times. As yet, its antigen is unknown. This CDR3 has 15 amino acids. Looked up from germline, CDR1 is MDHEN and CDR2 is SYDVKM. V lost 2 bases, J lost 0 bases, and 3 bases stayed unmatched. Study-level points and caveats: Possibly reflecting memory cells re-expressing CD45RA, a few larger clonotypes occurred in naive repertoires, especially CD8.

The receptor's source is a human donor in good health. Sequencing was done on a sample of naive CD4+ T cells from blood. The gene calls are TRBV28 and TRBJ1-2; 7 bases are a match to TRBD1. In nucleotides, the CDR3 is TGTGCCAGCAGTTTAGGGACAGAAGCTAACTATGGCTACACCTTC. Its protein is CASSLGTEANYGYTF.